The 10 T cell receptor beta chains below all came from one sample that was sequenced in a study of long-term antiretroviral therapy in people with HIV. Survey level was the resolution at which the v3.0 immunoSEQ assay ran. The table came from immunoSEQ multiplex PCR; TCRdb's copy has only in-frame clones and leaves some out. Of fewer than 20,000 clones listed, roughly 80% are singletons. Sample: unsorted PBMCs, taken 0.6 years after starting antiretroviral therapy. All receptors derive from a woman younger than 30 with HIV.

This clone is classed as large. V usage is TRBV11-2 and J usage is TRBJ2-7; TRBD2 matches at 12 bases. From germline, CDR1 is SGHAT and CDR2 FQNNGV. This CDR3 region has 17 residues. Losses at the gene ends were 1 base for V and 4 bases for J; bases not matched to a gene: 8. CDR3 protein: CASSLAASSGGAYEQYF. The CDR3, as DNA: TGTGCCAGCAGCTTAGCTGCTTCTAGCGGGGGGGCGTACGAGCAGTACTTC. The variable domain in full, with the rest retrieved from reference TRBV11-2 and TRBJ2-7, is EAGVAQSPRYKIIEKRQSVAFWCNPISGHATLYWYQQILGQGPKLLIQFQNNGVVDDSQLPKDRFSAERLKGVDSTLKIQPAKLEDSAVYLCASSLAASSGGAYEQYFGPGTRLTVT.

The chain couples TRBV7-2 to TRBJ2-2; perhaps TRBD2 as D (6 bases). Deletions cut 2 bases from V and 0 bases from J, with 10 bases between. The CDR3 contains 16 residues. The germline V gene has CDR1 SGHTA and CDR2 FQGNSA. Here the CDR3 reads CASSLLGGANTGELFF. CDR3 sequence (DNA): TGTGCCAGCAGCTTATTGGGAGGCGCGAACACCGGGGAGCTGTTTTTT. Drawing the rest from reference TRBV7-2 and TRBJ2-2, the complete variable domain is GAGVSQSPSNKVTEKGKDVELRCDPISGHTALYWYRQSLGQGLEFLIYFQGNSAPDKSGLPSDRFSAERTGGSVSTLTIQRTQQEDSAVYLCASSLLGGANTGELFFGEGSRLTVL.

There are a few counts of this clone. V gene TRBV5-6 combines with J gene TRBJ1-2; D may be TRBD1 (5 bases). The CDR3 totals 13 residues. Germline CDR1 and CDR2: SGHDT and YYEEEE. The germline V and J ends were trimmed by 5 bases and 4 bases, with 12 bases remaining between them. CDR3 nucleotides: TGTGCCAGCAGTCCTTCAGGGCCCTATGGCTACACCTTC. Amino acids: CASSPSGPYGYTF.

This clone turned up a few times. This CDR3 is CASSFFGGYEQYF. The CDR3 DNA follows: TGTGCCAGCAGCTTTTTCGGGGGCTACGAGCAGTACTTC. The V gene is TRBV7-2, the J gene TRBJ2-7; D perhaps matches TRBD2 (6 bases). CDR1 and CDR2 from the germline V gene are SGHTA and FQGNSA. V lost 3 bases and J 3 bases, leaving 9 bases between the germline ends. The CDR3 has 13 residues.

The rearrangement uses TRBV10-3 and TRBJ2-3, with D perhaps TRBD2 (5 bases). The V and J ends lost 6 bases and 5 bases respectively, with 18 bases between them. The germline gives CDR1 ENHRY, CDR2 SYGVKD. The CDR3 is 15 amino acids. The CDR3 coding sequence is TGTGCCATCAGAGGAGGACTTTCCCGGGGAGATACGCAGTATTTT. Its translation is CAIRGGLSRGDTQYF.

This clone occurred once. The CDR3 DNA reads TGTGCCAGCAGCTTAGAGGCGGGAGGGCCTTACGAGCAGTACTTC. Translation: CASSLEAGGPYEQYF. The gene calls are TRBV11-2 and TRBJ2-7; 9 nucleotides match TRBD2. The CDR3 length is 15 residues. Germline CDR1 and CDR2: SGHAT and FQNNGV. J was trimmed by 4 bases and V by 0 bases; bases with no gene match: 4.

This clone has just a few counts. This chain joins TRBV7-2 and TRBJ1-1; 12 nucleotides agree with TRBD1. Germline V gene data show CDR1 as SGHTA and CDR2 as FQGNSA. The J segment lost 5 bases and the V segment lost 5 bases, leaving 12 bases of the junction unmatched. The CDR3 covers 17 residues. CDR3 sequence: CASSPTGTGGWGTEAFF. The DNA for the CDR3 is TGTGCCAGCAGCCCCACCGGGACAGGGGGCTGGGGTACTGAAGCTTTCTTT.

This clone has just a few counts. The chain employs TRBV7-7 and TRBJ1-6; no definite D call. Germline values: CDR1 SSHAT, CDR2 FNYEAQ (reference sequence). The ends were cut back, 0 bases at V and 7 bases at J, with 10 bases in the middle. The CDR3 covers 15 residues. The CDR3: CASSLALRENSPLHF. CDR3 sequence (DNA): TGTGCCAGCAGCTTAGCGCTGAGAGAGAATTCACCCCTCCACTTT.

CDR3 DNA sequence: TGTGCCAGCAGCTTAGAATCCCCCCTGGGCTACACCTTC. It encodes CASSLESPLGYTF. This chain joins TRBV7-9 and TRBJ1-2; the D is unclear. The CDR3 spans 13 residues. V gave up 1 base and J gave up 8 bases, with 11 bases separating them. Looked up from germline, CDR1 is SEHNR and CDR2 is FQNEAQ (reference sequence).

The chain employs TRBV4-2 and TRBJ2-2, with 10 bases that match TRBD1. The length of the CDR3 is 19 residues. From germline, CDR1 is LGHNA and CDR2 YNFKEQ. Losses at the gene ends were 0 bases for V and 9 bases for J; bases not matched to a gene: 16. The CDR3 region is CASSQDVTGGVFSLRELFF. Written as DNA, the CDR3 is TGTGCCAGCAGCCAAGACGTGACAGGGGGCGTTTTTTCATTGCGGGAGCTGTTTTTT.